This paragraph covers one T cell receptor (beta chain) sequence. Its antigen is undetermined. This sample is drawn from a study of shared clonotypes between healthy human individuals. Study details: Participating donors consisted of a couple of women and a few men aged 18 to 49.

Naive CD8 cells lacked CD45RO and underwent positive selection for CCR7, leaving out terminally differentiated effector memory CD45RA+ cells. The table came from immunoSEQ multiplex PCR; TCRdb's copy has only in-frame clones and leaves some out. Here the sample spans 2 million to 2.5 million clones, less than 95% being singletons. CDR3 length equals 14 residues. CDR1 is SGHDN, CDR2 FVKESK, per germline. The V end was cut by 7 bases, the J end by 4 bases, with 15 bases between. Study conclusions and caveats: Relative to memory subsets, naive subsets generally showed larger estimated richness. The naive CD4 repertoires of a few donors were compared, and about 5% of clonotypes were shared.

The sequencing input was naive CD8+ T cells sorted from blood. The chain employs TRBV14 and TRBJ2-3, with D uncertain. This TCR came from a man between 18 and 29 years old in good health. CDR3 sequence reads: CASNSKYRPDTQYF. For the CDR3, the DNA is TGTGCCAGCAACTCAAAGTATAGGCCAGATACGCAGTATTTT.